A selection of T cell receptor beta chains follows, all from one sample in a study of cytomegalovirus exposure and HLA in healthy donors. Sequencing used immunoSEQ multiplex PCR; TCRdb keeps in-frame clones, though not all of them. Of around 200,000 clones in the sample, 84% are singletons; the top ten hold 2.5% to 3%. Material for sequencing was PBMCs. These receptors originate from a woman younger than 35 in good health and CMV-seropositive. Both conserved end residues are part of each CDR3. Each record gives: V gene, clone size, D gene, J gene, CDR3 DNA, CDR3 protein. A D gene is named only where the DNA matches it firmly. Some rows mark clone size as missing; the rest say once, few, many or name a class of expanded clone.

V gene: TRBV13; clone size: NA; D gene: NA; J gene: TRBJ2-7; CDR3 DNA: TGTGCCAGCAGCCCCATGTCTGAGGTAGGCAAGACCTACGAGCAGTACTTC; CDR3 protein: CASSPMSEVGKTYEQYF
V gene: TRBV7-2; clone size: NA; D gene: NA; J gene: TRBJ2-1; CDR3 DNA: TGTGCCAGCAGCCATGTTTCGGGGGTACCCTACAATGAGCAGTTCTTC; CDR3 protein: CASSHVSGVPYNEQFF
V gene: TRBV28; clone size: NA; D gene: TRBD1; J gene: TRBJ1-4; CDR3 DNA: TGTGCCAGCAGCCTGACAGGGACTAATGAAAAACTGTTTTTT; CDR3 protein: CASSLTGTNEKLFF
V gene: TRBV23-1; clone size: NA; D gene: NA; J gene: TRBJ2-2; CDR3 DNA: TGCGCCAGCAGTCTTTGTCGGTGGAGTCCCGGGGAGCTGTTTTTT; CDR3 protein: CASSLCRWSPGELFF
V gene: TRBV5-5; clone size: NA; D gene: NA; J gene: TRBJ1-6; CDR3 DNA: TGTGCCAGCAGCTTGGGACAGGTGGCTGGCAATTCACCCCTCCACTTT; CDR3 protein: CASSLGQVAGNSPLHF
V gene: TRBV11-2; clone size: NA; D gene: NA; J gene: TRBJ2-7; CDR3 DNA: TGTGCCAGCAGCTTAGAATGGGCCGGCGAGCAGTACTTC; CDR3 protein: CASSLEWAGEQYF
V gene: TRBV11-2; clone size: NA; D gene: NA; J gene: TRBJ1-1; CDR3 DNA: TGTGCCAGCAGCTTAGGGCAGGGAAGAACTGAAGCTTTCTTT; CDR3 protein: CASSLGQGRTEAFF
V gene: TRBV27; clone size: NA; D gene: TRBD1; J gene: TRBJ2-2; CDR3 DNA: TGTGCCAGCGGCCACAGGGGAATAAACACCGGGGAGCTGTTTTTT; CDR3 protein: CASGHRGINTGELFF
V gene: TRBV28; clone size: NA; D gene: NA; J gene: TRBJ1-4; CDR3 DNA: TGTGCCAGCAGTTTAAGCCCAGGAAGAACTAATGAAAAACTGTTTTTT; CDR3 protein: CASSLSPGRTNEKLFF
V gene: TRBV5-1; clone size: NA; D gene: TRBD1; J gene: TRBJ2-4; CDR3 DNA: TGCGCCAGCAGCTTGTGGCCAGGGGGCGGCAAAAACATTCAGTACTTC; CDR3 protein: CASSLWPGGGKNIQYF
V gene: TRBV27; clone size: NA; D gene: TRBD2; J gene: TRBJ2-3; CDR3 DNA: TGTGCCAGCAGTAAGCCCAGCGGGGGGGCGGGGACGCAGTATTTT; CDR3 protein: CASSKPSGGAGTQYF
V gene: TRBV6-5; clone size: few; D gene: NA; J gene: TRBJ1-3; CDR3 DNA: TGTGCCAGCAGTCGAGACGGGGACTCTGGAAACACCATATATTTT; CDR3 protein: CASSRDGDSGNTIYF
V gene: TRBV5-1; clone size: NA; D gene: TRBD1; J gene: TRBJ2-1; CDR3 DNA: TGCGCCAGCAGCCCCTCCGTGACAGGGGCTAATGAGCAGTTCTTC; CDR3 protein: CASSPSVTGANEQFF
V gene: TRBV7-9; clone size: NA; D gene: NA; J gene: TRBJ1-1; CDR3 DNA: TGTGCCAGCAGCCCGTCGGCGGGGCCCAGCACTGAAGCTTTCTTT; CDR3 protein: CASSPSAGPSTEAFF
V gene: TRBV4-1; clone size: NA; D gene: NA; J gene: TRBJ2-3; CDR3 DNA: TGCGCCAGCAGCCAAGCGAAGATTAAGGGGGACCTGAGCACAGATACGCAGTATTTT; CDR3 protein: CASSQAKIKGDLSTDTQYF
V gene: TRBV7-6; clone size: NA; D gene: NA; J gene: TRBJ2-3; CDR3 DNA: TGTGCCAGCAGCTTATCCGCAGATACGCAGTATTTT; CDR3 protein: CASSLSADTQYF
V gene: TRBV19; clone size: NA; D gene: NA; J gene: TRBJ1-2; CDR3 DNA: TGTGCCAGTAGTAACTCCATCCCTTATGGCTACACCTTC; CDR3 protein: CASSNSIPYGYTF
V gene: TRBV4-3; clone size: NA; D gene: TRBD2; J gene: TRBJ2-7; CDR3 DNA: TGCGCCAGCAGCCCTAGCGGGGGCAATTACGAGCAGTACTTC; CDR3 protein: CASSPSGGNYEQYF
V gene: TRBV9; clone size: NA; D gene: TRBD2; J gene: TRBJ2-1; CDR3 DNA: TGTGCCAGCAGCCCCCGGACTAGCGGGGCAAACAATGAGCAGTTCTTC; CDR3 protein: CASSPRTSGANNEQFF
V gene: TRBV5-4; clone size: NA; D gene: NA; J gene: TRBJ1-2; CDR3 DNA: TGTGCCAGCAGGATCAAAGGGGGTAACTATGGCTACACCTTC; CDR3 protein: CASRIKGGNYGYTF
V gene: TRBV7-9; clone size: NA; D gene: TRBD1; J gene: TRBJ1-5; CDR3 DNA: TGTGCCAGCAGCAGTGGACAGGGATGGCCTAGCAATCAGCCCCAGCATTTT; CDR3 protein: CASSSGQGWPSNQPQHF
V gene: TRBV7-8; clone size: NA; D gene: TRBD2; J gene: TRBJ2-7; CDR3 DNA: TGTGCCAGCAGCATTAGCGGGGGGGCCAGCTCCTACGAGCAGTACTTC; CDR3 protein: CASSISGGASSYEQYF
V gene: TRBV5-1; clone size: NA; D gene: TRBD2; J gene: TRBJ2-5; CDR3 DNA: TGCGCCAGCTACCACCGGACTAGCGGGGCCCAAGAGACCCAGTACTTC; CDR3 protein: CASYHRTSGAQETQYF
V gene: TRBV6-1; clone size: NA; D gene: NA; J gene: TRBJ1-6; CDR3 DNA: TGTGCCAGCAGTGAAATCGAGGCTAATTCACCCCTCCACTTT; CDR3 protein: CASSEIEANSPLHF
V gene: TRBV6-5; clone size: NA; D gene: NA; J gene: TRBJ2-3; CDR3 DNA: TGTGCCACCCAAATTCTAGGGAGCGAAACAGATACGCAGTATTTT; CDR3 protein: CATQILGSETDTQYF
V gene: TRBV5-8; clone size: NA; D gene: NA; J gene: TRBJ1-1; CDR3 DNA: TGTGCCAGCATCCTGGGGTGGATTGGAGGCGAAGCTTTCTTT; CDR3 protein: CASILGWIGGEAFF
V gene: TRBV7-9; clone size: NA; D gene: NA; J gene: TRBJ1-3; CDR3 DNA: TGTGCCAGCACCGACACCGACTCTGGAAACACCATATATTTT; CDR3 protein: CASTDTDSGNTIYF
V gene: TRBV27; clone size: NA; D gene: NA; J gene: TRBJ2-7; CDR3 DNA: TGTGCCAGCAGTTCGAGGCACGCCGAGCAGTACTTC; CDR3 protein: CASSSRHAEQYF
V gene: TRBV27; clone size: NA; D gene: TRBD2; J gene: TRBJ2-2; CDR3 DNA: TGTGCCAGCAGTTTAGGGGGGGCCGGGGAGCTGTTTTTT; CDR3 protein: CASSLGGAGELFF
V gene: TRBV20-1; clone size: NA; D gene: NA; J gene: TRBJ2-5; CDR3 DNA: TGCAGTGCTAGAAACAGGGAGACCCAGTACTTC; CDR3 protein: CSARNRETQYF
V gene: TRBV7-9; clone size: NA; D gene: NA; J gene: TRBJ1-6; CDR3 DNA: TGTGCCAGCAGCTTAGGGGGGGATAATTCACCCCTCCACTTT; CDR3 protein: CASSLGGDNSPLHF
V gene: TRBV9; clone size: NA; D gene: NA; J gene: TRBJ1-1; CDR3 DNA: TGTGCCAGCAGCCCGACAGCGATGAACACTGAAGCTTTCTTT; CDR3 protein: CASSPTAMNTEAFF
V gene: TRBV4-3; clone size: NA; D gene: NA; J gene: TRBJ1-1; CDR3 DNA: TGCGCCAGCAGCCAAGAACAGGTGTGGACTGAAGCTTTCTTT; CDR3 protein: CASSQEQVWTEAFF
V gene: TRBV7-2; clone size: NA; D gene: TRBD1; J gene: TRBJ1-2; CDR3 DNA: TGTGCCAGCAGCCGACAGGGAGGAGAGGGCTACACCTTC; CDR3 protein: CASSRQGGEGYTF
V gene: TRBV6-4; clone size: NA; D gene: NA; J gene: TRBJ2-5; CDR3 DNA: TGTGCCAGCAACCCTGTTCCGGCCCAGTACTTC; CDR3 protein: CASNPVPAQYF
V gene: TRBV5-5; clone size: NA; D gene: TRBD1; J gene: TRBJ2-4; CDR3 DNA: TGTGCCAGCAGCCCCGGGGGACAGGGGCCAACGTTAAACATTCAGTACTTC; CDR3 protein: CASSPGGQGPTLNIQYF
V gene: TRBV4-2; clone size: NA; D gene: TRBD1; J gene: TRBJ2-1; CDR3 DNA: TGTGCCAGCAGCCCCCGACAGGGCAATGAGCAGTTCTTC; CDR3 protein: CASSPRQGNEQFF
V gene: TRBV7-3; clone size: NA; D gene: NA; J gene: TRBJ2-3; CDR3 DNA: TGTGCCAGCAGCTTAAGGAGGGCAGATACGCAGTATTTT; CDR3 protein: CASSLRRADTQYF
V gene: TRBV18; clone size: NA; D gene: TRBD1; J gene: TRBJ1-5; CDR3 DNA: TGTGCCAGCTCAGGGACAGCCCTAAATCAGCCCCAGCATTTT; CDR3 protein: CASSGTALNQPQHF
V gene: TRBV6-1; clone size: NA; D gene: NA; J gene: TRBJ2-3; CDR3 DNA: TGTGCCAGCACATCCACAGATACGCAGTATTTT; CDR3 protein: CASTSTDTQYF
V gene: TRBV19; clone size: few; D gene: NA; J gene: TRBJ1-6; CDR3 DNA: TGTGCCAGCTCCCAACAGCACTCACCCCTCCACTTT; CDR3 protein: CASSQQHSPLHF
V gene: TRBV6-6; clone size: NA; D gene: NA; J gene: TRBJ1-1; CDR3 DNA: TGTGCCAGCAGTTACACTGAAGTTGGCACTGAAGCTTTCTTT; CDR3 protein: CASSYTEVGTEAFF
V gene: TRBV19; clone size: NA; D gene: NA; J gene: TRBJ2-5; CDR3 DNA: TGTGCCAGTAGCGGACAGAATCTTGGGACCCAGTACTTC; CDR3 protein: CASSGQNLGTQYF
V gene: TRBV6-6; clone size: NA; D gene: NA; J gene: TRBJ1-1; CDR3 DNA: TGTGCCAGCAGTTCGAGGAACACTGAAGCTTTCTTT; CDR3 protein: CASSSRNTEAFF
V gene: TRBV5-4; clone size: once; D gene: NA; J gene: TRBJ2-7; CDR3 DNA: TGTGCCAGCAGCTTGACAGGGAACGAGCAGTACTTC; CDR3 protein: CASSLTGNEQYF
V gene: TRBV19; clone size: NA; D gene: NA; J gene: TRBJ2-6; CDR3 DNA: TGTGCCAGTAGTATGACAACCCGCTCTGGGGCCAACGTCCTGACTTTC; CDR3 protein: CASSMTTRSGANVLTF
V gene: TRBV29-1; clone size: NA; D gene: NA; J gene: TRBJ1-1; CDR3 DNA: TGCAGCGTTGAGGGGGCCAGAGATGCAATGAACACTGAAGCTTTCTTT; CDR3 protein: CSVEGARDAMNTEAFF
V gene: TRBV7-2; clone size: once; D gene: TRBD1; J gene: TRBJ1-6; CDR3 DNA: TGTGCCAGCAGCACCACTCTCCGGGACAGGGGGAATTCACCCCTCCACTTT; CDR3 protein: CASSTTLRDRGNSPLHF
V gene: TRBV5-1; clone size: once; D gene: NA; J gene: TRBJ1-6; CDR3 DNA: TGCGCCAGCAGCTTGGAACCCGGTCGCGGGTATAATTCACCCCTCCACTTT; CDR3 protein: CASSLEPGRGYNSPLHF
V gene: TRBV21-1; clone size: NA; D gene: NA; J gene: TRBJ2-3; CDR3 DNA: TGTGCCAGCAGCAAGGGACTAGCGGGGGGGCCGGGAGCGGCAGATACGCAGTATTTT; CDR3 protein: CASSKGLAGGPGAADTQYF
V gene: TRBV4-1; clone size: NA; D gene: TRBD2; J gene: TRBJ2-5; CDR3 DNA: TGCGCCAGCAGCCGACTAACCCGCGGGGGCCAAGAGACCCAGTACTTC; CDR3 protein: CASSRLTRGGQETQYF
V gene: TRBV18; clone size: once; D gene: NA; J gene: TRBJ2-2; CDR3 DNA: TGTGCCAGCTCACGGAATAAAGCGGGGAACACCGGGGAGCTGTTTTTT; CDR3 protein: CASSRNKAGNTGELFF
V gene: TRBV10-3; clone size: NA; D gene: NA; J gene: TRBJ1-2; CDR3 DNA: TGTGCCATCAGTGGGCCTACAGGCGACGGGAACTATGGCTACACCTTC; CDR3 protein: CAISGPTGDGNYGYTF
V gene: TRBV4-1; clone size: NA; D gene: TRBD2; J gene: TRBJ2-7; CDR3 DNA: TGCGCCAGCAGCCAGGCCGGGACTAGCGGTTCCTACGAGCAGTACTTC; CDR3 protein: CASSQAGTSGSYEQYF
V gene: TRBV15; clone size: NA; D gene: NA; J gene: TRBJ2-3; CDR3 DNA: TGTGCCACCAGCAGAGATTACGACTACAGCACAGATACGCAGTATTTT; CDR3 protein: CATSRDYDYSTDTQYF
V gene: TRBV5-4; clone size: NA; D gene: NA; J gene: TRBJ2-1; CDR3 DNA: TGTGCCAGCAGCTTTCACAAGGGAGGCGGGGAGCAGTTCTTC; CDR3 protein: CASSFHKGGGEQFF
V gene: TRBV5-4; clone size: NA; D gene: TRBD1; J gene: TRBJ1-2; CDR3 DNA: TGTGCCAGCAGCTCCGGGGACAGGGTTCGGTATGGCTACACCTTC; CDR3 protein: CASSSGDRVRYGYTF